Reported below is one TCR beta chain. This clone was seen a handful of times. No cognate antigen has been identified for it. Nothing much larger sits one base from this clone, and base qualities are not available. This entry is derived from a study of PD-L1 blockade in urothelial cancer (dated by TCRdb to between 2016 and 2019). Notes on the research overall: Every patient began therapy in about 2014 and was given atezolizumab 1,200 mg intravenously every 3 weeks. About 90% of the 29 patients were identified as males with urothelial cancer of bladder origin, and a prior smoking history was reported by 18 of 29 patients. An ECOG performance status of 0 or 1 was recorded for the patients, and 0 to 3 prior chemotherapy regimens had been received by the patients. Blood samples were analyzed at 3 weeks after treatment start (second dose) and at 6 weeks after treatment start. Blood samples yielded a median of around 130,000 T cells and some 80,000 unique TCRs, with median clonality roughly 0.082. The study, an exploratory multi-omic analysis, examined somatic, immune and clinical correlates of response to PD-L1 blockade with atezolizumab in urothelial cancer. Pretreatment tumor samples, along with matched peripheral blood serially collected before and after atezolizumab treatment, were subjected to TCR sequencing. Durable clinical benefit was defined as progression-free survival longer than 6 months, and TCR features were also tested against progression-free and overall survival. In the same patients, pretreatment tumors underwent whole exome sequencing and RNA sequencing in addition to TCR sequencing. Eight or nine patients reached durable clinical benefit, while 20 patients did not. Pretreatment blood TCR-seq was available for twenty-nine patients, at least one posttreatment blood collection was obtained for some 24 patients, and tumor TCR-seq was available for some 24 patients.

The germline V gene sets CDR1 to SGHAT and CDR2 to FQNNGV. The CDR3 sequence holds 13 residues, the cysteine and phenylalanine included. Only the CDR3 part of the read is kept: 39 bases, read in frame from the first base. Trimming costs V 6 bases and J 2 bases, and their ends lie 10 bases apart. Synthetic TCR analog templates were spiked into each PCR to estimate absolute template abundance from read counts. The immunoSEQ assay used bias-controlled V and J gene primers to amplify TCRbeta CDR3 regions from genomic DNA. Sequencing of rearranged TCRbeta segments was done at approximately 20X coverage. For the original study's pipeline: Sequencing errors were corrected by clustering and CDR3s were annotated against IMGT to assign V, D and J genes. Only productive TCRbeta rearrangements were used in downstream analyses, excluding out-of-frame or stop-codon sequences. To compute clonality, Shannon entropy was normalized by the log of the number of unique productive sequences and then subtracted from one. Fisher's exact test with Benjamini-Hochberg correction, at a threshold of adjusted p below 0.01, was used to find clones that differed between time points or between blood and tumor. TCRdb limited this immuneACCESS table to in-frame rearrangements with V and J called. A share of clones is missing; checked studies link under half to unresolved V genes, and the rest is unexplained. V, J and clone size reflect that table, while D and trimming were determined from the DNA. Across this sample there are tens of thousands of clones, with less than 90% seen only once. Jointly, the top ten make up 8% to 10% of the sample.

The research as a whole found: A pretreatment peripheral blood TCR clonality below the median was linked to improved progression-free and overall survival. Small sample size (n ≈ 29) and many exploratory analyses mean the results are intended to be hypothesis-generating. Patients with durable benefit showed greater expansion of tumor-associated TCR clones in peripheral blood 3 weeks after starting treatment (n ≈ 21, p = 0.022).

The time point label, as the study defines it: pretreatment peripheral blood. The cohort comprised 29 patients with locally advanced or metastatic urothelial carcinoma treated at Memorial Sloan Kettering on a trial protocol. Peripheral blood mononuclear cells were collected from each patient pretreatment and during treatment, giving between 1 and 8 total time points per patient. The Qiagen DNeasy Blood extraction kit was used to purify genomic DNA from total PBMCs and tumor samples. Collected pretreatment and during treatment, PBMCs were isolated and stored as previously described. The rearranged segments are TRBV11-2 and TRBJ1-1, and TRBD1 may be the D gene, going by 6 matching bases. Sequenced material: PBMCs, taken around atezolizumab (anti-PD-L1) treatment. This receptor was taken from a woman in her sixties or seventies with urothelial cancer. The DNA reads TGTGCCAGCAGTTCACAGGGAAACACTGAAGCTTTCTTT. Translated, this is CASSSQGNTEAFF.